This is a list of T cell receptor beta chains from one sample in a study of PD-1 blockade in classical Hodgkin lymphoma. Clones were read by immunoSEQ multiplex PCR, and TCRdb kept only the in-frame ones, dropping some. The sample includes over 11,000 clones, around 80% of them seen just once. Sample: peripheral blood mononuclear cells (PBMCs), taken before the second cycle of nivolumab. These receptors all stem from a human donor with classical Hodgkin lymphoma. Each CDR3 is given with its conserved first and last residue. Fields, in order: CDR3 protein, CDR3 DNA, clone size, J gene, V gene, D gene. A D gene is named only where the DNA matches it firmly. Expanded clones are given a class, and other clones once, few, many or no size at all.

CDR3: CSVEQGGETQYF; DNA: TGCAGCGTGGAACAGGGAGGAGAGACCCAGTACTTC; size: -; J: TRBJ2-5; V: TRBV29-1; D: -
CDR3: CASSQEVKLFF; DNA: TGTGCCAGCAGCCAAGAGGTAAAACTGTTTTTT; size: -; J: TRBJ1-4; V: TRBV6-6; D: -
CDR3: CASSVPGQETQYF; DNA: TGTGCCAGCAGTGTGCCGGGCCAAGAGACCCAGTACTTC; size: -; J: TRBJ2-5; V: TRBV6-5; D: -
CDR3: CASSLLTGVSYEQYF; DNA: TGTGCCAGCAGCTTATTGACAGGGGTATCCTACGAGCAGTACTTC; size: -; J: TRBJ2-7; V: TRBV7-8; D: TRBD1
CDR3: CASSHTDRSQETQYF; DNA: TGTGCCAGCAGCCACACCGACAGGAGCCAAGAGACCCAGTACTTC; size: -; J: TRBJ2-5; V: TRBV4-2; D: -
CDR3: CASSTGPGAGSPLHF; DNA: TGTGCCAGTAGTACCGGGCCAGGAGCGGGCTCACCCCTCCACTTT; size: -; J: TRBJ1-6; V: TRBV19; D: -
CDR3: CASSQGQAANYGYTF; DNA: TGTGCCAGCTCACAGGGACAGGCAGCTAACTATGGCTACACCTTC; size: -; J: TRBJ1-2; V: TRBV18; D: TRBD1
CDR3: CASSRDGTMNTEAFF; DNA: TGTGCCAGCAGCCGAGACGGGACAATGAACACTGAAGCTTTCTTT; size: -; J: TRBJ1-1; V: TRBV7-9; D: -
CDR3: CASSPQTEGEAFF; DNA: TGTGCCAGCTCACCGCAGACAGAGGGTGAAGCTTTCTTT; size: -; J: TRBJ1-1; V: TRBV18; D: -
CDR3: CASRSQGPEAFF; DNA: TGTGCCAGCAGGTCTCAAGGACCCGAAGCTTTCTTT; size: -; J: TRBJ1-1; V: TRBV6-5; D: -
CDR3: CASSPPGSEAFF; DNA: TGTGCCAGCTCACCACCGGGGAGTGAAGCTTTCTTT; size: -; J: TRBJ1-1; V: TRBV18; D: -
CDR3: CASSVLPAGDDYGYTF; DNA: TGTGCCAGCAGCGTATTACCCGCCGGCGACGACTATGGCTACACCTTC; size: -; J: TRBJ1-2; V: TRBV9; D: -
CDR3: CASSLDRVYGYTF; DNA: TGTGCCAGTAGTCTCGACAGGGTATATGGCTACACCTTC; size: -; J: TRBJ1-2; V: TRBV19; D: TRBD1
CDR3: CASSVVTSNQPQHF; DNA: TGTGCCAGCAGCGTAGTGACTAGCAATCAGCCCCAGCATTTT; size: -; J: TRBJ1-5; V: TRBV9; D: -
CDR3: CASRTGIGSNQPQHF; DNA: TGCGCCAGCCGTACAGGGATCGGAAGCAATCAGCCCCAGCATTTT; size: once; J: TRBJ1-5; V: TRBV10-2; D: -
CDR3: CATSRSLAKNIQYF; DNA: TGTGCCACCAGCAGGAGTTTAGCCAAAAACATTCAGTACTTC; size: -; J: TRBJ2-4; V: TRBV15; D: -
CDR3: CASSVGEEGTEAFF; DNA: TGTGCCAGCAGCGTGGGTGAAGAGGGCACTGAAGCTTTCTTT; size: -; J: TRBJ1-1; V: TRBV9; D: -
CDR3: CASSLAGGQSYNEQFF; DNA: TGTGCCAGTAGTCTAGCGGGGGGGCAATCCTACAATGAGCAGTTCTTC; size: few; J: TRBJ2-1; V: TRBV19; D: TRBD2
CDR3: CASTRTGDGNTEAFF; DNA: TGTGCCAGCACCCGAACGGGCGATGGTAACACTGAAGCTTTCTTT; size: -; J: TRBJ1-1; V: TRBV6-1; D: -
CDR3: CASTLQGGKSSEQYF; DNA: TGTGCCAGCACTTTACAGGGGGGGAAATCGTCCGAGCAGTACTTC; size: -; J: TRBJ2-7; V: TRBV7-2; D: -
CDR3: CASSWGGLGTEAFF; DNA: TGTGCCAGCAGCTGGGGGGGTCTTGGCACTGAAGCTTTCTTT; size: -; J: TRBJ1-1; V: TRBV4-2; D: -
CDR3: CAIRGEYAYGYTF; DNA: TGTGCCATCAGGGGAGAGTATGCCTATGGCTACACCTTC; size: -; J: TRBJ1-2; V: TRBV10-3; D: -
CDR3: CASSPREYQPQHF; DNA: TGTGCCAGCTCACCGCGGGAATATCAGCCCCAGCATTTT; size: few; J: TRBJ1-5; V: TRBV18; D: -
CDR3: CASSLRQVLDYGYTF; DNA: TGTGCCAGCAGCTTGAGACAGGTGCTGGACTATGGCTACACCTTC; size: -; J: TRBJ1-2; V: TRBV5-5; D: -
CDR3: CASTTGRDYNEQFF; DNA: TGTGCCAGTACCACGGGACGGGATTACAATGAGCAGTTCTTC; size: -; J: TRBJ2-1; V: TRBV19; D: -
CDR3: CAISGDGIHGYTF; DNA: TGTGCCATCAGTGGGGACGGAATACATGGCTACACCTTC; size: -; J: TRBJ1-2; V: TRBV10-3; D: -
CDR3: CASSLGLRSPLHF; DNA: TGCGCCAGCAGCTTGGGACTACGCTCACCCCTCCACTTT; size: -; J: TRBJ1-6; V: TRBV5-1; D: -
CDR3: CASSQVQGSYEQYF; DNA: TGTGCCAGCAGCCAAGTCCAGGGTTCCTACGAGCAGTACTTC; size: -; J: TRBJ2-7; V: TRBV4-2; D: -
CDR3: CASSRGGRVYGYTF; DNA: TGTGCCAGCAGTCGGGGGGGGAGGGTCTATGGCTACACCTTC; size: once; J: TRBJ1-2; V: TRBV6-1; D: -
CDR3: CASSQGGLPLHF; DNA: TGTGCCAGCAGCCAAGGGGGGTTGCCCCTCCACTTT; size: -; J: TRBJ1-6; V: TRBV4-2; D: -
CDR3: CASSLGDRQYF; DNA: TGCGCCAGCAGCTTGGGGGACAGACAGTACTTC; size: few; J: TRBJ2-7; V: TRBV5-1; D: TRBD1
CDR3: CASSIDLGGRDEQYF; DNA: TGTGCCAGTAGTATAGATCTCGGGGGAAGAGACGAGCAGTACTTC; size: -; J: TRBJ2-7; V: TRBV19; D: -
CDR3: CASSYLDWLYEQYF; DNA: TGTGCCAGCAGTTACTTAGACTGGCTCTACGAGCAGTACTTC; size: once; J: TRBJ2-7; V: TRBV6-6; D: -
CDR3: CASLRRSNYGYTF; DNA: TGTGCCAGCTTACGGCGAAGTAACTATGGCTACACCTTC; size: -; J: TRBJ1-2; V: TRBV6-1; D: -
CDR3: CASSLISSGEETQYF; DNA: TGTGCCAGCAGCTTGATTTCTAGCGGGGAGGAGACCCAGTACTTC; size: -; J: TRBJ2-5; V: TRBV5-4; D: TRBD2
CDR3: CASSRDEGNTIYF; DNA: TGTGCCAGCAGTCGGGACGAGGGAAACACCATATATTTT; size: -; J: TRBJ1-3; V: TRBV6-5; D: -
CDR3: CASSLVLPQNNEQFF; DNA: TGCGCCAGCAGCTTGGTACTACCACAAAACAATGAGCAGTTCTTC; size: -; J: TRBJ2-1; V: TRBV5-1; D: -
CDR3: CAWSVTRISPLHF; DNA: TGTGCCTGGAGTGTCACACGTATCTCACCCCTCCACTTT; size: -; J: TRBJ1-6; V: TRBV30; D: -
CDR3: CASSLRTGTNEKLFF; DNA: TGTGCCAGCAGCCTTAGGACAGGGACTAATGAAAAACTGTTTTTT; size: -; J: TRBJ1-4; V: TRBV7-9; D: TRBD1
CDR3: CASSPDYGTRPFF; DNA: TGTGCCAGCAGTCCAGACTACGGGACAAGACCTTTCTTT; size: -; J: TRBJ1-1; V: TRBV27; D: -
CDR3: CASSLLAGRYTGELFF; DNA: TGCGCCAGCAGCTTGTTGGCAGGGCGGTACACCGGGGAGCTGTTTTTT; size: -; J: TRBJ2-2; V: TRBV5-1; D: -
CDR3: CASSIPRAPQHF; DNA: TGTGCCAGTAGTATACCCAGGGCCCCCCAGCATTTT; size: -; J: TRBJ1-5; V: TRBV19; D: -
CDR3: CASSFKQGGNSPLHF; DNA: TGCGCCAGCAGCTTCAAGCAGGGTGGGAATTCACCCCTCCACTTT; size: once; J: TRBJ1-6; V: TRBV5-1; D: -
CDR3: CASSLAGGTLSGANVLTF; DNA: TGCGCCAGCAGCTTGGCGGGGGGTACCCTCTCTGGGGCCAACGTCCTGACTTTC; size: once; J: TRBJ2-6; V: TRBV5-1; D: TRBD2
CDR3: CASSDFGGREQFF; DNA: TGTGCCAGCAGTGACTTCGGTGGAAGGGAGCAGTTCTTC; size: once; J: TRBJ2-1; V: TRBV6-4; D: -
CDR3: CASRGLSPYEQYF; DNA: TGTGCCAGCAGGGGGCTGTCCCCCTACGAGCAGTACTTC; size: -; J: TRBJ2-7; V: TRBV19; D: TRBD1
CDR3: CSVEEIHGYTF; DNA: TGCAGCGTTGAAGAGATTCATGGCTACACCTTC; size: -; J: TRBJ1-2; V: TRBV29-1; D: -
CDR3: CASSPRSMGEQYF; DNA: TGTGCCAGCAGCCCCCGAAGTATGGGCGAGCAGTACTTC; size: -; J: TRBJ2-7; V: TRBV6-5; D: -
CDR3: CAISERRGESGNTIYF; DNA: TGTGCCATCAGTGAGCGGCGGGGAGAATCTGGAAACACCATATATTTT; size: -; J: TRBJ1-3; V: TRBV10-3; D: -
CDR3: CASSYLAGSTQYF; DNA: TGTGCCAGCAGCTACCTAGCGGGGTCGACCCAGTACTTC; size: -; J: TRBJ2-5; V: TRBV7-3; D: TRBD2
CDR3: CAISESRASGDNNEQFF; DNA: TGTGCCATCAGTGAGTCCAGGGCTAGCGGGGATAACAATGAGCAGTTCTTC; size: -; J: TRBJ2-1; V: TRBV10-3; D: TRBD2
CDR3: CATSRKNTEAFF; DNA: TGTGCCACCAGCCGGAAGAACACTGAAGCTTTCTTT; size: few; J: TRBJ1-1; V: TRBV15; D: -
CDR3: CASSELGTVGTEAFF; DNA: TGTGCCAGCAGTGAACTTGGGACGGTCGGGACTGAAGCTTTCTTT; size: -; J: TRBJ1-1; V: TRBV28; D: -
CDR3: CASSLEPAVYEQYF; DNA: TGCGCCAGCAGCTTGGAACCAGCGGTGTACGAGCAGTACTTC; size: -; J: TRBJ2-7; V: TRBV5-1; D: -
CDR3: CASRGASYNQPQHF; DNA: TGTGCCAGCAGAGGGGCCAGCTACAATCAGCCCCAGCATTTT; size: -; J: TRBJ1-5; V: TRBV28; D: -
CDR3: CASRDFVYGYTF; DNA: TGTGCCTCCCGGGATTTCGTCTATGGCTACACCTTC; size: -; J: TRBJ1-2; V: TRBV28; D: -
CDR3: CASRQTVAGNTEAFF; DNA: TGCGCCAGCAGACAGACAGTAGCAGGGAACACTGAAGCTTTCTTT; size: once; J: TRBJ1-1; V: TRBV5-1; D: -
CDR3: CASSPKTGAYEQYF; DNA: TGTGCCAGCTCACCGAAGACCGGAGCCTACGAGCAGTACTTC; size: -; J: TRBJ2-7; V: TRBV18; D: -